This T cell receptor (beta chain) was retrieved from a study of memory CD4+ T cells and cytomegalovirus serostatus. Looked up from germline, CDR1 is SGHTS and CDR2 is YDEGEE. V lost 2 bases, J lost 5 bases, and 13 bases lay in between. The CDR3 consists of 14 residues. Single viable CD3+CD4+CD8-CD45RO+ cells were sorted as the memory CD4+ T cells. The repertoire was sequenced with immunoSEQ multiplex PCR; TCRdb's copy has only in-frame clones and lacks some. Among tens of thousands of clones listed, under 80% were seen once. The rearrangement joins TRBV5-8 to TRBJ1-1; D gene unclear. Sequenced: memory CD4+ T cells from blood. This TCR came from an adult in good health and CMV-seronegative. CDR3 amino acids: CASSFRGGGTEAFF. The CDR3 nucleotides read TGTGCCAGCAGCTTCCGGGGAGGAGGTACTGAAGCTTTCTTT.